These 23 T cell receptor beta chains were all obtained from the same sample, sequenced in a study of Graves' ophthalmopathy and Graves' hyperthyroidism (dated by TCRdb to 2016 to 2019). For sequencing, an Illumina HiSeq 2000 was employed. For repertoire sequencing, the TCR beta CDR3 regions were amplified from RNA transcripts. The first round was an RT-PCR using HTBI primers with the Qiagen OneStep RT-PCR kit, and this first round was followed by a second-round multiplex PCR, then size selection and purification. TCRdb took the public reads, trimmed them with fastp at Q25, ran MiXCR for clone calling and kept in-frame beta chains. Merged by CDR3 protein, the rows form single entries marked with the most common genes and DNA. In all, the sample holds hundreds of thousands of distinct CDR3 sequences, and over 20% of those were seen once. The ten largest account for approximately 6.5% of the sample.

Sequenced sample: peripheral blood. The receptors shown here come from a woman under 30 with stable Graves' hyperthyroidism. Some clones in this sample may be carry-over from other donors' samples. Donor details come from another sample of the same person, matched by shared clones.

This clonotype was seen ten or more times. The gene calls are TRBV27 and TRBJ2-7, with a weak D call TRBD1 (6 bases). Trimming removed 5 bases from V and 3 bases from J, with 17 bases in between. The CDR3 extends over 15 amino acids. Per the germline V gene, CDR1 is MNHEY and CDR2 is SMNVEV (reference sequence). CDR3 sequence reads: CASSPPNWGHYEQYF. CDR3 nucleotide sequence: TGTGCCAGCAGTCCCCCGAATTGGGGACACTACGAGCAGTACTTC.

This clonotype was recorded many times. The rearrangement links TRBV7-3 to TRBJ1-5, with D possibly TRBD1 on 5 matching bases. Germline lookup yields CDR1 SGHTA and CDR2 FQGTGA. V was pared by 5 bases and J by 4 bases, with 12 bases between. CDR3 length: 14 amino acids. CDR3 residues: CASSPAGGNQPQHF. CDR3 sequence (DNA): TGTGCCAGCAGCCCCGCGGGGGGAAATCAGCCCCAGCATTTT. Supplemented by reference TRBV7-3 and TRBJ1-5, the full variable domain reads GAGVSQTPSNKVTEKGKYVELRCDPISGHTALYWYRQSLGQGPEFLIYFQGTGAADDSGLPNDRFFAVRPEGSVSTLKIQRTERGDSAVYLCASSPAGGNQPQHFGDGTRLSIL.

About this clonotype: Given a much more abundant clone one base away, this may be a read error. The rearrangement links TRBV10-3 to TRBJ1-1, with D hard to call. This CDR3 has 13 amino acids. CDR1 and CDR2 (germline): ENHRY, SYGVKD. The CDR3 loop is CAICESNIDEAFF. For the CDR3, the DNA is TGTGCCATCTGTGAGTCGAACATTGATGAAGCTTTCTTT.

The gene calls are TRBV9 and TRBJ2-2, with a possible D match to TRBD1 (6 bases). Trimming removed 3 bases at V and 5 bases at J, with 17 bases between. The CDR3 has 16 residues. Germline CDR1 and CDR2: SGDLS and YYNGEE. The CDR3 is CASSALGQRKTGELFF. The CDR3 nucleotides read TGTGCCAGCAGCGCTCTAGGACAGAGGAAGACCGGGGAGCTGTTTTTT.

The chain is built from TRBV6-1 and TRBJ2-2, with D possibly matching TRBD2 (5 bases). Germline CDR1 reads MNHNS; CDR2 reads SASEGT. This CDR3 spans 15 amino acids. V lost 5 bases and J lost 3, with 13 bases in between. CDR3 nucleotide sequence: TGTGCCAGCAGTCCCTTTTCGGGGTACACCGGGGAGCTGTTTTTT. This translates into CASSPFSGYTGELFF.

In its sample, this clonotype was seen many times. The rearrangement links TRBV28 to TRBJ1-1, with D unresolved. The CDR3 runs to 13 residues. CDR1 and CDR2 from the germline V gene are MDHEN and SYDVKM. V gave up 0 bases and J gave up 2 bases, with 4 bases separating them. In DNA, the CDR3 is TGTGCCAGCAGTTTATGGCAAAACACTGAAGCTTTCTTT. Protein product: CASSLWQNTEAFF.

The chain uses TRBV15 and TRBJ1-2; D might be TRBD1 (6 bases). V dropped 4 bases and J dropped 4 bases, with 22 bases sitting between them. The CDR3 consists of 17 residues. Germline V gene lookup returns CDR1 LNHNV and CDR2 YYDKDF (reference sequence). This CDR3 reads CATSIGLGGPGTYGYTF. CDR3 nucleotides: TGTGCCACCAGCATCGGTCTAGGGGGACCCGGAACCTATGGCTACACCTTC.

This clonotype was detected ten times or more. V and J are TRBV6-1 and TRBJ2-7; D possibly uses TRBD1 or TRBD2 (5 bases each). V was pared by 5 bases and J by 2 bases, with 7 bases between. Germline values: CDR1 MNHNS, CDR2 SASEGT. CDR3 length: 12 residues. In DNA, the CDR3 is TGTGCCAGCAGTCGGGACCCCTACGAGCAGTACTTC. Translating gives CASSRDPYEQYF.

The chain is built from TRBV12-3 or TRBV12-4 and TRBJ1-2; a possible D gene is TRBD1 (5 bases). The CDR3 has 14 residues. V lost 4 bases, J lost 0 bases, and 9 bases lay in between. The CDR3 reads CASSWDGANYGYTF. DNA of the CDR3: TGTGCCAGCAGTTGGGACGGAGCTAACTATGGCTACACCTTC.

Of note for this clonotype: A read error may account for a junction end that differs from germline. The V and J genes are TRBV25-1 and TRBJ2-2, with TRBD2 identical over 10 bases. Germline V gives CDR1 MGHDK, CDR2 SYGVNS. The CDR3 consists of 15 residues. Here the CDR3 reads CASSESGRDTGELFF. The CDR3 region has the DNA TGTGCCAGCAGTGAAAGCGGGAGGGACACCGGGGAGCTGTTTTTC.

This clonotype appeared a few times. The chain links TRBV14 to TRBJ2-2, with a tentative D call TRBD2 (5 bases). CDR1 and CDR2 from the germline V gene are SGHDN and FVKESK. V lost 4 bases and J lost 1, with 13 bases in between. This CDR3 comprises 16 residues. The DNA of the CDR3 is TGTGCCAGCAGCCGCTTCATTGGAGGGAACACCGGGGAGCTGTTTTTT. Its translation is CASSRFIGGNTGELFF.

This chain joins TRBV20-1 and TRBJ2-5; 8 bases are shared with TRBD1. Per the germline V gene, CDR1 is DFQATT and CDR2 is SNEGSKA (reference sequence). This CDR3 is 14 amino acids long. Losses at the gene ends were 1 base for V and 4 bases for J; bases not matched to a gene: 5. The CDR3 DNA sequence: TGCAGTGCTAGAGGAAGACAGGGGAGAGAGACCCAGTACTTC. Residues: CSARGRQGRETQYF.

This clonotype was seen a few times. The chain links TRBV10-3 to TRBJ2-6, with D perhaps matching TRBD1 (5 bases). This CDR3 contains 15 residues. Germline loops: CDR1 ENHRY, CDR2 SYGVKD. Trimming removed 4 bases at V and 1 base at J, with 8 bases between. CDR3 protein: CAISVGVSGANVLTF. CDR3 sequence (DNA): TGTGCCATCAGTGTAGGGGTTTCTGGGGCCAACGTCCTGACTTTC.

This rearrangement joins TRBV19 to TRBJ2-5; maybe TRBD2 (5 bases). Per germline, CDR1 LNHDA and CDR2 SQIVND (reference sequence). The CDR3 is 13 residues long. Trimming removed 2 bases at V and 5 bases at J, with 9 bases between. This CDR3 reads CASSIFGGETQYF. Here the CDR3 DNA reads TGTGCCAGTAGTATATTCGGCGGGGAGACCCAGTACTTC.

The sample holds many counts of this clonotype. J is TRBJ1-1 and V is TRBV7-9; the D is unclear. Germline lookup yields CDR1 SEHNR and CDR2 FQNEAQ (reference sequence). The CDR3 consists of 15 residues. V was cut by 4 bases and J by 5 bases, with 17 bases left in between. The CDR3 protein is CASSSTPIGGTEAFF. In DNA form, the CDR3 reads TGTGCCAGCAGCTCTACCCCGATAGGAGGGACTGAAGCTTTCTTT.

This clonotype was seen at least ten times. The chain couples TRBV20-1 to TRBJ2-5; D might be TRBD1 (6 bases). V lost 6 bases and J 0 bases, leaving 26 bases between the germline ends. Germline loops: CDR1 DFQATT, CDR2 SNEGSKA (reference sequence). There are 18 residues in the CDR3. CDR3 region: CSATPQGQRPANQETQYF. The CDR3 DNA reads TGCAGTGCAACCCCTCAGGGGCAAAGACCCGCTAACCAAGAGACCCAGTACTTC.

The V call is TRBV6-1, the J call TRBJ2-2, with D hard to call. Germline V gives CDR1 MNHNS, CDR2 SASEGT. The length of the CDR3 is 14 residues. V was pared by 1 base and J by 7 bases, with 10 bases between. CDR3 amino acids: CASSEGRANGELFF. CDR3 sequence (DNA): TGTGCCAGCAGTGAAGGAAGGGCAAACGGGGAGCTGTTTTTT.

The table lists this clonotype with many counts. V usage is TRBV9 and J usage is TRBJ2-2, with D possibly TRBD1 on 6 matching bases. Germline CDR1 reads SGDLS; CDR2 reads YYNGEE. V gave up 2 bases and J gave up 4 bases, with 12 bases separating them. This CDR3 has 15 amino acids. CDR3: CASSVRTESTGELFF. The CDR3 bases are TGTGCCAGCAGCGTTAGGACAGAGTCCACCGGGGAGCTGTTTTTT.

CDR3 protein: CASSLDPVLTYGYTF. The DNA of the CDR3 is TGCGCCAGCAGCTTGGACCCGGTCCTTACCTATGGCTACACCTTC. This chain uses TRBV5-1 with TRBJ1-2; D remains ambiguous. This CDR3 has 15 amino acids. From germline, CDR1 is SGHRS and CDR2 YFSETQ. The V end was cut by 0 bases, the J end by 4 bases, with 13 bases between.

The table lists this clonotype with many counts. The CDR3: CASSREGGLAEAFF. CDR3 DNA sequence: TGTGCCAGCAGTCGAGAAGGGGGTTTGGCTGAAGCTTTCTTT. The J gene is TRBJ1-1, the V gene TRBV12-3 or TRBV12-4, with D perhaps matching TRBD1 (6 bases). Trimming stripped 5 bases from V and 6 bases from J, with 16 bases between. The CDR3 covers 14 residues.

This sequence joins TRBV6-2 or TRBV6-3 and TRBJ2-7; no definite D call. With 7 bases removed from V and 0 bases from J, the gap between germline ends came to 13 bases. Germline CDR1 MNHEY, CDR2 SVGEGT. This CDR3 is built from 14 residues. The DNA for the CDR3 is TGTGCCAGCACAATAGCAGGAATCTCCTACGAGCAGTACTTC. Protein sequence: CASTIAGISYEQYF.

This clonotype was seen at least ten times. A much bigger clone sits one base away, suggesting this may be a read error. This sequence joins TRBV6-1 and TRBJ1-5, with 9 bases aligning to TRBD1. Per the germline V gene, CDR1 is MNHNS and CDR2 is SASEGT. The CDR3 covers 13 residues. V lost 10 bases, J lost 3 bases, and 4 bases stayed unmatched. CDR3 nucleotides: TGTGCCACCCGGGACAGGGACAATCAGCCCCAGCATTTT. Protein product: CATRDRDNQPQHF.

This clonotype was seen many times. The gene calls are TRBV5-1 and TRBJ2-7, with D possibly TRBD2 on 5 matching bases. The CDR3 length is 13 residues. From germline, CDR1 is SGHRS and CDR2 YFSETQ. The V end was cut by 4 bases, the J end by 7 bases, with 15 bases between. The CDR3 sequence is CASSPTTLREQYF. CDR3 in DNA: TGCGCCAGCAGCCCGACTACCCTGAGAGAGCAGTACTTC.